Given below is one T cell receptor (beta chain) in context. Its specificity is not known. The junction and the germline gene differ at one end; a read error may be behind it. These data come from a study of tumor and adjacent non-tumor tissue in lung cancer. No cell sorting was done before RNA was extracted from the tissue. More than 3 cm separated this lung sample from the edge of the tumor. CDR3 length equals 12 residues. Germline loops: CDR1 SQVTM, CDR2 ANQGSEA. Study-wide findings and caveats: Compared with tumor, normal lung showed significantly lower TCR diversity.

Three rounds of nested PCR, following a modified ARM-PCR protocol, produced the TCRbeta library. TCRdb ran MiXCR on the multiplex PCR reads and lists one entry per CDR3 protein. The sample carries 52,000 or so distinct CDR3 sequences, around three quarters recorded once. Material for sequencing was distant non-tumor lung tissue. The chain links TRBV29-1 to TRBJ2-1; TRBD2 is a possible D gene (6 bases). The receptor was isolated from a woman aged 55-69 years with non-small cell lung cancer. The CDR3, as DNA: TGCAGCGTTGGCCACAAAGCGGGTGAGCAGTCCTTC. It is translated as CSVGHKAGEQSF.